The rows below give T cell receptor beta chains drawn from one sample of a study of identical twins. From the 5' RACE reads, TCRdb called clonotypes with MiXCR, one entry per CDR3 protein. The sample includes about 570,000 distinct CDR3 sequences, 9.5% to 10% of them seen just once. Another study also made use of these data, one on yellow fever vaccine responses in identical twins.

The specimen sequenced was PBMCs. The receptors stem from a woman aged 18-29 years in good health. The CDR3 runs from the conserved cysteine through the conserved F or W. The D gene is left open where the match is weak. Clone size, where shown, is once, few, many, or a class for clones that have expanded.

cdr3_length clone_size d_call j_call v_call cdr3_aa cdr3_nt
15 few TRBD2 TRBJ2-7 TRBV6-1 CASSGASGSNDEQYF TGTGCCAGCAGTGGGGCTAGCGGGAGCAACGACGAGCAGTACTTC
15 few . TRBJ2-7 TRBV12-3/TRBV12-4 CASSPPGKRSYEQYF TGTGCCAGCAGCCCACCCGGCAAGCGCTCCTACGAGCAGTACTTC
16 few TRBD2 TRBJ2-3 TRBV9 CASSVVGLPVPDTQYF TGTGCCAGCAGCGTAGTGGGACTACCTGTACCAGATACGCAGTATTTT
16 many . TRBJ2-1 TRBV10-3 CAISESGPSSYNEQFF TGTGCCATCAGTGAGAGCGGGCCGAGCTCCTACAATGAGCAGTTCTTC
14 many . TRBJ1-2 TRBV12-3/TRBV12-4 CASSFLGSNYGYTF TGTGCCAGCAGTTTTCTTGGCAGTAACTATGGCTACACCTTC
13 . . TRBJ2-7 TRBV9 CASSVEIFGEQYF TGTGCCAGCAGCGTAGAAATTTTCGGCGAGCAGTACTTC
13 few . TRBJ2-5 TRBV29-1 CSVALNAQETQYF TGCAGCGTTGCACTTAATGCCCAAGAGACCCAGTACTTC
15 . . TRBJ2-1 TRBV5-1 CASDPGQSIYNEQFF TGCGCCAGCGATCCGGGACAAAGTATCTACAATGAGCAGTTCTTC
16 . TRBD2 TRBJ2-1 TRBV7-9 CASSLVLAGSYNEQFF TGTGCCAGCAGCTTAGTCCTAGCGGGTTCCTACAATGAGCAGTTCTTC
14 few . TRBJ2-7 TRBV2 CASSATAYLYEQYF TGTGCCAGCAGTGCCACGGCTTATTTATACGAGCAGTACTTC
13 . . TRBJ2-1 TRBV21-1 CASSKVREIEQFF TGTGCCAGCAGCAAAGTTCGGGAGATCGAGCAGTTCTTC
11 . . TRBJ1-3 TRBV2 CASNGRNTIYF TGTGCCAGCAACGGGCGAAACACCATATATTTT
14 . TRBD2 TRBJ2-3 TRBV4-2 CASGGGWGTDTQYF TGTGCCAGCGGGGGGGGATGGGGCACAGATACGCAGTATTTT
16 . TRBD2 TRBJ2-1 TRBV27 CASSGRTSDAWDEQFF TGTGCCAGCAGTGGACGGACTAGCGATGCCTGGGATGAGCAGTTCTTC
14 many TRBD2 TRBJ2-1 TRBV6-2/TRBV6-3 CASSYSSGGNEQFF TGTGCCAGCAGTTACAGTAGCGGGGGGAATGAGCAGTTCTTC
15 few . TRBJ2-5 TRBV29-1 CSVTGVRVSQETQYF TGCAGCGTGACGGGTGTCAGGGTGAGCCAAGAGACCCAGTACTTC
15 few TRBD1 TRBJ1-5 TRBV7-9 CASSPGTGVNQPQHF TGTGCCAGCAGCCCAGGGACAGGGGTCAATCAGCCCCAGCATTTT
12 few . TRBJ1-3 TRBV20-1 CSANLGGNTIYF TGCAGTGCCAACCTTGGTGGAAACACCATATATTTT
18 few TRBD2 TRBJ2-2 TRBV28 CASQVGGIRTTKTGELFF TGTGCCAGCCAGGTGGGAGGGATTCGTACTACTAAAACCGGGGAGCTGTTTTTT
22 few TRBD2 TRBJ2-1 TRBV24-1 CATTHTGTSGRAALTPCNEQFF TGTGCCACCACTCATACCGGGACTAGCGGGAGGGCCGCTTTGACGCCTTGCAATGAGCAGTTCTTC
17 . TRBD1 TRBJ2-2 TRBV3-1 CASSPIWGQRNTGELFF TGTGCCAGCAGCCCGATTTGGGGACAGAGGAACACCGGGGAGCTGTTTTTT
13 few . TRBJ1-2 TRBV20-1 CSGIGRKHYGYTF TGCAGTGGCATCGGTAGAAAACACTATGGCTACACCTTC
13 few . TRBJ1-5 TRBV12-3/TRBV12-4 CASSSGVGQPQHF TGTGCCAGCAGTTCCGGGGTCGGGCAGCCCCAGCATTTT
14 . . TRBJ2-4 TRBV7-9 CASSMAGAKNIQYF TGTGCCAGTAGTATGGCGGGAGCCAAAAACATTCAGTACTTC
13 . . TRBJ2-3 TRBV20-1 CSARGSVTDTQYF TGCAGTGCTAGAGGTTCGGTCACAGATACGCAGTATTTT
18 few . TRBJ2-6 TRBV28 CASRSTSGPNSGANVLTF TGTGCCAGCAGATCCACCTCGGGACCGAACTCTGGGGCCAACGTCCTGACTTTC
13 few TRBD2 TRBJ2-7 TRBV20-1 CSAVGLQSTGQYF TGCAGTGCCGTGGGACTACAGTCGACGGGGCAGTACTTC
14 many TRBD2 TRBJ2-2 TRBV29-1 CSVGTSGSFGELFF TGCAGCGTTGGGACTAGCGGGAGTTTCGGGGAGCTGTTTTTT
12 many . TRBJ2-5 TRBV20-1 CSARQYQETQYF TGCAGTGCCCGCCAGTACCAAGAGACCCAGTACTTC